This TCR beta chain was sequenced during a study of T cell responses to AZD1222 COVID-19 vaccine. General observations from the study: Baseline serology detected seropositivity in only six AZD1222 recipients.

The assay was immunoSEQ multiplex PCR, and TCRdb's table has in-frame clones only and misses some. The sample yields some 120,000 clones, around 86% seen once. The germline CDR1 and CDR2 sequences are MDHEN and SYDVKM. CDR3 length: 15 residues. The ends were cut back, 5 bases at V and 0 bases at J, with 12 bases in the middle. A word on this clone: The antigen is not known.

This TCR derives from an adult who received the AZD1222 COVID-19 vaccine. This rearrangement joins TRBV28 to TRBJ2-3; a possible D gene is TRBD1 (5 bases). The source material was peripheral blood, sampled 28 days after the second AZD1222 dose. CDR3 DNA sequence: TGTGCCAGCAGTCGACGGACATCTAGCACAGATACGCAGTATTTT. Its protein product is CASSRRTSSTDTQYF.